This T cell receptor beta chain was sequenced for a study of blood T cell repertoires in COVID-19. Study-level information: From the United States, Italy and Spain came samples of acute and convalescent COVID-19. In each case, the material was cDNA or gDNA derived from T cells, B-cell-depleted T cells, or PBMCs.

CDR1 is KGHSH, CDR2 LQKENI, per germline. Trimming stripped 3 bases from V and 4 bases from J, with 12 bases between. The length of the CDR3 is 14 residues. Study processing details: Counts of nucleated cells, estimated from reference gene primer amplification, were obtained. Here immunoSEQ multiplex PCR was the method, and the copy in TCRdb shows in-frame clones only, minus some. Clone size and V and J calls were adopted from that table, with D and trimming inferred from the DNA. This table has some 350,000 clones, approximately 86% appearing once. The sample was peripheral blood. The V and J genes are TRBV18 and TRBJ1-1; D gene ambiguous. This TCR came from a human donor in a cohort sampled during active COVID-19. As DNA, the CDR3 is TGTGCCAGCTCACCGGTAACTCAGCGCACTGAAGCTTTCTTT. As protein: CASSPVTQRTEAFF.